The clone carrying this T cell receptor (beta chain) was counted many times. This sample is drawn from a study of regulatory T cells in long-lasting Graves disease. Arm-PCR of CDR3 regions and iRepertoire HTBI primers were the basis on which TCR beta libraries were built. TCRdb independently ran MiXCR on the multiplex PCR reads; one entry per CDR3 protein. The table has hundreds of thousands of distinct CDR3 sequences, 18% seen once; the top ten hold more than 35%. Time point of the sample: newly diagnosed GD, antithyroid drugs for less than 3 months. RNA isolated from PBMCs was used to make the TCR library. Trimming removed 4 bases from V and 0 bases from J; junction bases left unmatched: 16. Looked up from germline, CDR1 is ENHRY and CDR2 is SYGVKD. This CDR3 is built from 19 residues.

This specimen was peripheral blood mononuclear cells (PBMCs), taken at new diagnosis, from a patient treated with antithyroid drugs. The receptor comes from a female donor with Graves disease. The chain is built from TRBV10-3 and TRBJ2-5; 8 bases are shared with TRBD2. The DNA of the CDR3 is TGTGCCATCAGTGGCCCCACCACCCTTAGCGGGACTAACCAAGAGACCCAGTACTTC. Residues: CAISGPTTLSGTNQETQYF.